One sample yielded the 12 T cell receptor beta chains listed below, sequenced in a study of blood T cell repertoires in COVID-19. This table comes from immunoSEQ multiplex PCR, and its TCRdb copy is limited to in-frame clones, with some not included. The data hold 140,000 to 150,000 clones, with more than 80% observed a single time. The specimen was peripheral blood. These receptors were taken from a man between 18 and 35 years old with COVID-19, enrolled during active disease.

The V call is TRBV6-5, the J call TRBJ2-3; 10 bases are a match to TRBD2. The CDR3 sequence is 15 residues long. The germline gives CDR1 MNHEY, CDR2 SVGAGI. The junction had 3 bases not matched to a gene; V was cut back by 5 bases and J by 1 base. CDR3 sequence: CASSTGTSGTDTQYF. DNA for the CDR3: TGTGCCAGCAGTACCGGGACTAGCGGCACAGATACGCAGTATTTT.

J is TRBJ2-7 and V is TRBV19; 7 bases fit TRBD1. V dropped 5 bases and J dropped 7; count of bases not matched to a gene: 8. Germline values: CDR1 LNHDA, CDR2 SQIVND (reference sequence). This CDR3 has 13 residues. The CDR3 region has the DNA TGTGCCAGTAGTCCTGACAGGGTAGGGGAGCAGTACTTC. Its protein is CASSPDRVGEQYF.

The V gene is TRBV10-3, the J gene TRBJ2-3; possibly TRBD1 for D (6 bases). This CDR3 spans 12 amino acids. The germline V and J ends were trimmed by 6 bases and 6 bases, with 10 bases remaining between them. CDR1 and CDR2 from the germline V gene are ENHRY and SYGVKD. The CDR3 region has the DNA TGTGCCATCAGCCACAGGGAGGATACGCAGTATTTT. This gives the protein CAISHREDTQYF.

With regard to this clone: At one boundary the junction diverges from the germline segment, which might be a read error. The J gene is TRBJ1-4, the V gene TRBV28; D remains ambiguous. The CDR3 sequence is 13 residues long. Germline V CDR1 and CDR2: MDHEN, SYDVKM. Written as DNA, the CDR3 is TGTGCCAGCAGCCCCGGGAGAGGAGAAAAACTGCTTTTT. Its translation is CASSPGRGEKLLF.

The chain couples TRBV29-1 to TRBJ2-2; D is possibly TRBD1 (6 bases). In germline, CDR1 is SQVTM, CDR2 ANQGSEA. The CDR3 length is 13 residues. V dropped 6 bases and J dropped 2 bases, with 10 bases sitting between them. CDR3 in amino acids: CSVYRVNTGELFF. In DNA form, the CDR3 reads TGCAGCGTCTACAGGGTAAACACCGGGGAGCTGTTTTTT.

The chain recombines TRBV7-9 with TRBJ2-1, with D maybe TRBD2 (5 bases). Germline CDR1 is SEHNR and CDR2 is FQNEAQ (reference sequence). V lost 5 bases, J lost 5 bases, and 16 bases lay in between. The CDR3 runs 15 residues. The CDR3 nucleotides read TGTGCCAGCAGCGAGTGGCGGACTCAGGACAATGAGCAGTTCTTC. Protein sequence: CASSEWRTQDNEQFF.

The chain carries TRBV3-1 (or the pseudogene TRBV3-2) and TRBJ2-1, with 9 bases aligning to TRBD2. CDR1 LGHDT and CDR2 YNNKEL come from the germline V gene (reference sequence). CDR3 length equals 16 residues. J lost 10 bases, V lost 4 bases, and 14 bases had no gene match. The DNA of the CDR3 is TGTGCCAGCAGCCCCGACGGGGAGCGGGAGGTCGGAGAGCAGTTCTTC. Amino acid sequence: CASSPDGEREVGEQFF.

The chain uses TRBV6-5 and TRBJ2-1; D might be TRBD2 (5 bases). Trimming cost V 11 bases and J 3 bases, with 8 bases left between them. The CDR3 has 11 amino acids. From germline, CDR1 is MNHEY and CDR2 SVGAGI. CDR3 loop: CAAGDYNEQFF. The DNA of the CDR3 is TGTGCCGCCGGGGACTACAATGAGCAGTTCTTC.

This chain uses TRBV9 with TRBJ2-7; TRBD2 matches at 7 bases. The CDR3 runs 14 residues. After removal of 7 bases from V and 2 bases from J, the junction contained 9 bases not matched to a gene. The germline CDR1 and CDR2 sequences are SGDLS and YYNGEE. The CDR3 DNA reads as TGTGCCAGCGGGGAGTCTAGCGGCACCTACGAGCAGTACTTC. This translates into CASGESSGTYEQYF.

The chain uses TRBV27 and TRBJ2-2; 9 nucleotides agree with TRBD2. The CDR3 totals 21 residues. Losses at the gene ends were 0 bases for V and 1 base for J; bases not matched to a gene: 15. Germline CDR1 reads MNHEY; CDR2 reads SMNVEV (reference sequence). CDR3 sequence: CASSLSPTSGIRPMNTGELFF. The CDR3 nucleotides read TGTGCCAGCAGTTTATCCCCGACTAGCGGAATTAGACCGATGAACACCGGGGAGCTGTTTTTT.

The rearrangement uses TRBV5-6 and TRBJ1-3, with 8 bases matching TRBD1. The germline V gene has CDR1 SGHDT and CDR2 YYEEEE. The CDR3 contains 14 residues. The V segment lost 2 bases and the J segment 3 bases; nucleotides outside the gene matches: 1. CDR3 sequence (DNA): TGTGCCAGCAGCTTAGGGACAGGTGGAAACACCATATATTTT. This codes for CASSLGTGGNTIYF.

The CDR3 bases are TGTGCCAGCAGTTTGATACCTAGCGGGAGCTACGAGCAGTACTTC. Translated, it gives CASSLIPSGSYEQYF. The rearrangement joins TRBV28 to TRBJ2-7; the match to TRBD2 covers 10 bases. This CDR3 is 15 amino acids long. After removal of 3 bases from V and 3 bases from J, the junction contained 5 bases not matched to a gene. Germline CDR1 is MDHEN and CDR2 is SYDVKM.